The entry below gives a single T cell receptor (beta chain) sequence along with its context. The antigen remains undetermined. The sample comes from a study of cytomegalovirus exposure and HLA in healthy donors. Study-level background: The Caucasian-associated ancestry cluster contained about 80% of the roughly 370 genotyped donors. Whole-study findings and limits: Later analysis suggested links between common viral pathogens and several top significant clusters. Accurate predictions that matched the HLA-A and HLA-B alleles of most subjects were reportedly made from TCR beta sequences. Per published reports, the classifier diagnosed cytomegalovirus status with high specificity and sensitivity.

With 60 Vbeta and 13 Jbeta primers, the PCR was carried out. Some clones are missing from TCRdb's copy, which holds only in-frame ones; the method was immunoSEQ multiplex PCR. This table lists about 200,000 clones. Sequencing used PBMCs. This receptor was obtained from a boy aged 10-17 years in good health and CMV-seronegative.

This chain's CDR3 is CSVGPGMDTEAFF. CDR3 DNA sequence: TGCAGCGTCGGCCCGGGGATGGACACTGAAGCTTTCTTT. The chain joins TRBV29-1 to TRBJ1-1; D not certain. Trimming removed 6 bases from V and 3 bases from J, with 14 bases in between. This CDR3 is 13 amino acids long. The germline gives CDR1 SQVTM, CDR2 ANQGSEA.